These 10 T cell receptor beta chains share one sample of origin, sequenced in a study of T cells in Graves' hyperthyroidism and ophthalmopathy. RNA transcripts provided the source from which TCR beta CDR3 regions were amplified. The TCR CDR3 was amplified in a first-round RT-PCR using the HTBI primer set. TCRdb used MiXCR to reprocess the multiplex PCR reads, holding one entry per CDR3 protein. The sample has about 380,000 distinct CDR3 sequences, about 18% seen once. Specimen: blood. The receptors shown here come from a man in his late teens or twenties with Graves' ophthalmopathy.

This clonotype was observed at least ten times. V usage is TRBV28 and J usage is TRBJ1-5; D is uncertain. The length of the CDR3 is 12 residues. V was pared by 1 base and J by 7 bases, with 5 bases between. Germline CDR1 reads MDHEN; CDR2 reads SYDVKM. The CDR3 DNA is TGTGCCAGCAGTTTATCCGGGCAGCCCCAGCATTTT. The encoded protein is CASSLSGQPQHF.

This clonotype turned up a few times. This chain links TRBV5-8 with TRBJ2-2; 8 nucleotides agree with TRBD1. The CDR3 is 13 residues long. J gave up 7 bases and V 3 bases, and 2 bases lay outside the gene matches. The germline V gene has CDR1 SGHTS and CDR2 YDEGEE. This CDR3 reads CASSWTGSGELFF. The CDR3 nucleotides read TGTGCCAGCAGCTGGACAGGGAGCGGGGAGCTGTTTTTT.

The sample holds many counts of this clonotype. The chain joins TRBV20-1 to TRBJ1-1; TRBD1 matches at 11 bases. V was clipped by 6 bases and J by 6 bases; unmatched bases: 6. Germline assignment: CDR1 DFQATT and CDR2 SNEGSKA (reference sequence). The CDR3 is 13 residues long. The CDR3 bases are TGCAGTGCCGACCGGGACAGGGGGTCTGAAGCTTTCTTT. Its protein product is CSADRDRGSEAFF.

V is TRBV5-1 and J is TRBJ1-2; 7 bases agree with TRBD1. With V trimmed by 0 bases and J by 3 bases, 8 bases remained unmatched. Germline V gene sequence: CDR1 SGHRS, CDR2 YFSETQ. The CDR3 is 16 amino acids. CDR3 coding DNA: TGCGCCAGCAGCTTGGATTGGCAGGGGGAGTACTATGGCTACACCTTC. Translation gives CASSLDWQGEYYGYTF.

This clonotype appeared many times. This sequence joins TRBV12-3 or TRBV12-4 and TRBJ2-2; 9 bases match TRBD2. The CDR3 spans 16 residues. V dropped 6 bases and J dropped 1; count of bases not matched to a gene: 6. DNA for the CDR3: TGTGCCAGCAGGCAAGCGGGGGGCAGGAACACCGGGGAGCTGTTTTTT. It translates to CASRQAGGRNTGELFF.

A remark on this clonotype: This may stem from a read error, because a much larger clone lies one nucleotide away. V gene TRBV20-1 combines with J gene TRBJ2-3; D is perhaps TRBD2 (6 bases). Germline CDR1 is DFQATT and CDR2 is SNEGSKA (reference sequence). V was cut by 7 bases and J by 0 bases, with 17 bases left in between. There are 15 residues in the CDR3. The chain's CDR3 is CSGERVLYSTDTQYF. CDR3 in DNA: TGCAGTGGAGAGCGGGTGCTGTATAGCACAGATACGCAGTATTTT.

This clonotype was detected ten times or more. This chain links TRBV6-5 with TRBJ2-5; D remains unclear. With 0 bases removed from V and 4 bases from J, the gap between germline ends came to 9 bases. This CDR3 comprises 14 residues. Germline V CDR1 and CDR2: MNHEY, SVGAGI. CDR3 amino acids: CASSYSAPAETQYF. Written as DNA, the CDR3 is TGTGCCAGCAGTTACTCGGCTCCGGCAGAGACCCAGTACTTC.

The table lists this clonotype with a few counts. CDR3 amino acids: CASSPPTGTVYEQYF. The CDR3 DNA is TGTGCCAGCTCACCACCCACAGGGACGGTCTACGAGCAGTACTTC. The rearrangement uses TRBV18 and TRBJ2-7, with a possible D match to TRBD1 (6 bases). The CDR3 is made up of 15 amino acids. The germline V gene encodes CDR1 KGHSH and CDR2 LQKENI. V was shortened by 0 bases and J by 3 bases, with 12 bases between the two germline ends.

This clonotype has more than one count but fewer than ten. CDR3 residues: CASSKTSGANQETQYF. In nucleotides, the CDR3 is TGCGCCAGCAGCAAGACTAGCGGGGCTAACCAAGAGACCCAGTACTTC. V and J are TRBV5-1 and TRBJ2-5, with 11 bases fitting TRBD2. Germline CDR1 is SGHRS and CDR2 is YFSETQ. Germline trimming cut 4 bases from V and 0 bases from J; bases unmatched to any gene: 5. This CDR3 has 16 amino acids.

The chain employs TRBV24-1 and TRBJ2-2, with D possibly matching TRBD2 (7 bases). CDR1 KGHDR and CDR2 SFDVKD come from the germline V gene. The V end was cut by 3 bases, the J end by 5 bases, with 18 bases between. The CDR3 length is 17 residues. The CDR3 DNA follows: TGTGCCACCAGTGATCGGGGGGCGCCGTTTCTTACCGGGGAGCTGTTTTTT. Translating it yields CATSDRGAPFLTGELFF.